This T cell receptor (beta chain) was sequenced during a study of long-term antiretroviral therapy in people with HIV. Each specimen consisted of about 0.9-10 million cryopreserved PBMC prior to extraction of DNA. Running of the v3.0 immunoSEQ assay took place at survey level. The repertoire was sequenced with immunoSEQ multiplex PCR; TCRdb's copy has only in-frame clones and lacks some. The sample contains some 14,000 clones, around 82% of which appear only once. This CDR3 spans 14 amino acids. The germline gives CDR1 KGHSH, CDR2 LQKENI. Trimming removed 6 bases at V and 4 bases at J, with 15 bases between.

This specimen consisted of unsorted PBMCs, obtained 3.1 years after starting antiretroviral therapy. The chain carries TRBV18 and TRBJ1-1, with D possibly TRBD1 on 6 matching bases. This TCR was recovered from a middle-aged man with HIV. CDR3 protein: CASSLKGEGTEAFF. The CDR3 bases are TGTGCCAGCTCTCTCAAGGGGGAGGGCACTGAAGCTTTCTTT.